The 13 T cell receptor beta chains below all came from one sample that was sequenced in a study of shared clonotypes between healthy human individuals. This table comes from immunoSEQ multiplex PCR, and its TCRdb copy is limited to in-frame clones, with some not included. The sample includes 400,000 to 600,000 clones, about three quarters of them seen just once. The specimen sequenced was PBMCs. The receptors were gathered from a woman between 35 and 50 years old in good health. Some clones in this sample may be carry-over from other donors' samples.

With respect to this clone: The sample carries other DNA sequences with the same CDR3. This chain uses TRBV5-1 with TRBJ2-1; D remains unclear. Trimming stripped 0 bases from V and 5 bases from J, with 6 bases between. The CDR3 has 13 residues. Looked up from germline, CDR1 is SGHRS and CDR2 is YFSETQ. The CDR3 DNA reads TGCGCCAGCAGCTTGGGGCCGGACAATGAGCAGTTCTTC. It specifies CASSLGPDNEQFF.

The V and J genes are TRBV28 and TRBJ1-2; D is uncertain. Trimming cost V 4 bases and J 4 bases, with 7 bases left between them. The CDR3 has 12 amino acids. Germline V gives CDR1 MDHEN, CDR2 SYDVKM. CDR3 protein: CASSSTAYGYTF. Written as DNA, the CDR3 is TGTGCCAGCAGTTCTACAGCCTATGGCTACACCTTC.

This chain links TRBV5-8 with TRBJ2-1; unclear D gene. The V end was cut by 2 bases, the J end by 8 bases, with 11 bases between. The CDR3 sequence is 13 residues long. Germline values: CDR1 SGHTS, CDR2 YDEGEE. CDR3 loop: CASSLDSIDEQFF. The CDR3 bases are TGTGCCAGCAGCTTAGATAGTATTGATGAGCAGTTCTTC.

This chain links TRBV9 with TRBJ2-5; TRBD2 aligns across 13 bases. Looked up from germline, CDR1 is SGDLS and CDR2 is YYNGEE. V lost 0 bases, J lost 5 bases, and 7 bases stayed unmatched. The CDR3 spans 17 residues. DNA of the CDR3: TGTGCCAGCAGCGTAGGACTAGCGGGAGGCCGGGAGGAGACCCAGTACTTC. Translating gives CASSVGLAGGREETQYF.

With regard to this clone: Other DNA variants within this sample encode the same CDR3. The chain has TRBV11-2 and TRBJ1-2; D unresolved. The CDR3 consists of 12 residues. V dropped 0 bases and J dropped 1 base, with 0 bases sitting between them. The germline V gene has CDR1 SGHAT and CDR2 FQNNGV. As DNA, the CDR3 is TGTGCCAGCAGCTTAGATAACTATGGCTACACCTTC. Protein sequence: CASSLDNYGYTF.

This sequence joins TRBV29-1 and TRBJ1-2; a possible D gene is TRBD1 (5 bases). CDR1 and CDR2 (germline): SQVTM, ANQGSEA. This CDR3 spans 13 amino acids. Deletions cut 5 bases from V and 1 base from J, with 11 bases between. Written as DNA, the CDR3 is TGCAGCGTTTTCGACAGTGATAACTATGGCTACACCTTC. This encodes CSVFDSDNYGYTF. Using reference TRBV29-1 and TRBJ1-2 for the parts outside the CDR3, the full variable domain is SAVISQKPSRDICQRGTSLTIQCQVDSQVTMMFWYRQQPGQSLTLIATANQGSEATYESGFVIDKFPISRPNLTFSTLTVSNMSPEDSSIYLCSVFDSDNYGYTFGSGTRLTVV.

The V and J genes are TRBV15 and TRBJ2-5; D possibly corresponds to TRBD2 (6 bases). Trimming cost V 1 base and J 11 bases, with 17 bases left between them. The length of the CDR3 is 14 residues. Germline CDR1 and CDR2: LNHNV and YYDKDF (reference sequence). CDR3 coding DNA: TGTGCCACCAGCAGAGGTGGGGAGGCCGAAACACAGTACTTC. Its protein product is CATSRGGEAETQYF.

V and J are TRBV28 and TRBJ1-2, with 8 bases aligning to TRBD1. The CDR3 has 13 amino acids. Losses at the gene ends were 5 bases for V and 8 bases for J; bases not matched to a gene: 7. Germline V gene lookup returns CDR1 MDHEN and CDR2 SYDVKM. The CDR3 region is CASSPRTGNGYTF. For the CDR3, the DNA is TGTGCCAGCAGTCCACGGACAGGGAACGGCTACACCTTC.

The chain employs TRBV15 and TRBJ1-2; unclear D gene. Trimming removed 4 bases at V and 8 bases at J, with 11 bases between. Germline-derived CDR1 and CDR2 are LNHNV and YYDKDF (reference sequence). The CDR3 sequence is 12 residues long. CDR3 coding DNA: TGTGCCACCAGCACCGTCTTTGGGGGCTACACCTTC. This codes for CATSTVFGGYTF.

This chain links TRBV15 with TRBJ2-2; 7 bases match TRBD1. Germline V lookup: CDR1 LNHNV, CDR2 YYDKDF (reference sequence). With V trimmed by 5 bases and J by 3 bases, 6 bases remained unmatched. The CDR3 runs to 15 residues. CDR3 residues: CATSRGQTYTGELFF. The CDR3 nucleotides read TGTGCCACCAGCCGGGGACAGACTTACACCGGGGAGCTGTTTTTT. Full variable domain (outside the CDR3, taken from reference TRBV15 and TRBJ2-2): DAMVIQNPRYQVTQFGKPVTLSCSQTLNHNVMYWYQQKSSQAPKLLFHYYDKDFNNEADTPDNFQSRRPNTSFCFLDIRSPGLGDTAMYLCATSRGQTYTGELFFGEGSRLTVL.

This chain joins TRBV28 and TRBJ2-2; D is uncertain. In germline, CDR1 is MDHEN, CDR2 SYDVKM. Trimming cost V 4 bases and J 1 base, with 10 bases left between them. This CDR3 is 15 amino acids long. The chain's CDR3 is CASSSPAVNTGELFF. The DNA for the CDR3 is TGTGCCAGCAGTTCCCCTGCAGTGAACACCGGGGAGCTGTTTTTT.

The chain has TRBV6-6 and TRBJ2-2; 9 bases are shared with TRBD1. This CDR3 is 15 amino acids long. The germline CDR1 and CDR2 sequences are MNHNY and SVGAGI (reference sequence). Trimming at V came to 6 bases and at J to 4 bases, leaving 6 bases not matched to a gene. As DNA, the CDR3 is TGTGCCAGCAGCACACAGGGGGCCGGCACCGGGGAGCTGTTTTTT. This sequence encodes CASSTQGAGTGELFF.

This clone was seen a handful of times. The V gene is TRBV5-4, the J gene TRBJ2-2; D remains unclear. The V end lost 3 bases, the J end lost 1 base, and 10 bases lay between the germline ends. CDR3 length equals 15 residues. Germline lookup yields CDR1 SGHNT and CDR2 YYREEE (reference sequence). CDR3 nucleotides: TGTGCCAGCAGCTACGGACGAGGGAACACCGGGGAGCTGTTTTTT. Translating gives CASSYGRGNTGELFF.